Listed below are T cell receptor beta chains from one sample, sequenced in a study of cytomegalovirus exposure and HLA in healthy donors. Sequencing was performed with immunoSEQ multiplex PCR; in TCRdb, only in-frame clones are kept and a portion is missing. The sample comprises tens of thousands of clones, around 84% of which are singletons, and about 2.1% rests with the top ten. Specimen: PBMCs. The receptors shown here come from a man aged 18 to 30 in good health and CMV-seronegative. The CDR3 runs from the conserved cysteine through the conserved F or W. Fields, in order: D gene, J gene, clone size, V gene, CDR3 DNA, CDR3 protein. D genes are given only for firm matches. The size of a clone is reported for some rows only, either as once, few or many, or as a class for expanded clones.

D gene: NA; J gene: TRBJ1-1; clone size: once; V gene: TRBV28; CDR3 DNA: TGTGCCAGCAGGATCCTGACAGGAAAGGCTGAAGCTTTCTTT; CDR3 protein: CASRILTGKAEAFF
D gene: TRBD2; J gene: TRBJ2-1; clone size: NA; V gene: TRBV6-6; CDR3 DNA: TGTGCCAGCACTGGCGGGGGTCAGGGAGAGCAGTTCTTC; CDR3 protein: CASTGGGQGEQFF
D gene: NA; J gene: TRBJ2-1; clone size: NA; V gene: TRBV25-1; CDR3 DNA: TGTGCCAGCAGTGATTATGCGGGGTCCTACAATGAGCAGTTCTTC; CDR3 protein: CASSDYAGSYNEQFF
D gene: NA; J gene: TRBJ2-5; clone size: NA; V gene: TRBV5-5; CDR3 DNA: TGTGCCAGCAGCCCGGGGGGGACAGGGGAGACCCAGTACTTC; CDR3 protein: CASSPGGTGETQYF
D gene: NA; J gene: TRBJ2-7; clone size: many; V gene: TRBV13; CDR3 DNA: TGTGCCAGCACCTCCAGCGGTGCCTACGAGCAGTACTTC; CDR3 protein: CASTSSGAYEQYF
D gene: TRBD2; J gene: TRBJ2-5; clone size: few; V gene: TRBV28; CDR3 DNA: TGTGCCAGCAGCGCCTTGGCGGGAGGGAGAGAGACCCAGTACTTC; CDR3 protein: CASSALAGGRETQYF
D gene: NA; J gene: TRBJ1-2; clone size: NA; V gene: TRBV21-1; CDR3 DNA: TGTGCCAGCAGCAAAGCGGGGACAGGGGGCGTCTATGGCTACACCTTC; CDR3 protein: CASSKAGTGGVYGYTF
D gene: TRBD1; J gene: TRBJ2-2; clone size: NA; V gene: TRBV5-1; CDR3 DNA: TGCGCCAGCAGCTTGGGTCCGAGACAGGGAGATACCGGGGAGCTGTTTTTT; CDR3 protein: CASSLGPRQGDTGELFF
D gene: NA; J gene: TRBJ1-2; clone size: NA; V gene: TRBV10-1; CDR3 DNA: TGCGCCAGCAGTGAGGACTCGGGGGGTCCGTATGGCTACACCTTC; CDR3 protein: CASSEDSGGPYGYTF
D gene: TRBD2; J gene: TRBJ2-4; clone size: once; V gene: TRBV19; CDR3 DNA: TGTGCCAGTAGTATGGGGACTAAAGCCAAAAACATTCAGTACTTC; CDR3 protein: CASSMGTKAKNIQYF
D gene: NA; J gene: TRBJ2-1; clone size: NA; V gene: TRBV7-9; CDR3 DNA: TGTGCCAGCAGCTTATACAGGGCGTCTTACAATGAGCAGTTCTTC; CDR3 protein: CASSLYRASYNEQFF
D gene: NA; J gene: TRBJ2-7; clone size: NA; V gene: TRBV6-5; CDR3 DNA: TGTGCCAGCAGTTACTCGCCCGGGTTCGAGCAGTACTTC; CDR3 protein: CASSYSPGFEQYF
D gene: NA; J gene: TRBJ1-1; clone size: NA; V gene: TRBV27; CDR3 DNA: TGTGCCAGCAGGCGCCTCACAGGGCCGACTGAAGCTTTCTTT; CDR3 protein: CASRRLTGPTEAFF
D gene: TRBD1; J gene: TRBJ2-7; clone size: NA; V gene: TRBV5-1; CDR3 DNA: TGCGCCAGCAGCTTTTACAGGGGGACGGAATACGAGCAGTACTTC; CDR3 protein: CASSFYRGTEYEQYF
D gene: NA; J gene: TRBJ1-1; clone size: NA; V gene: TRBV19; CDR3 DNA: TGTGCCAGTAGTATAGATGAGAGGTCTGAAGCTTTCTTT; CDR3 protein: CASSIDERSEAFF
D gene: TRBD1; J gene: TRBJ2-7; clone size: NA; V gene: TRBV7-9; CDR3 DNA: TGTGCCAGCAGCTTGACCGGGACAGCCTACGAGCAGTACTTC; CDR3 protein: CASSLTGTAYEQYF
D gene: NA; J gene: TRBJ2-1; clone size: NA; V gene: TRBV7-2; CDR3 DNA: TGTGCCAGCAGCTTACGGGGTGCAGACTCCTACAATGAGCAGTTCTTC; CDR3 protein: CASSLRGADSYNEQFF
D gene: NA; J gene: TRBJ1-1; clone size: NA; V gene: TRBV7-9; CDR3 DNA: TGTGCCAGCAGCCTCAGCGTCTTGAACACTGAAGCTTTCTTT; CDR3 protein: CASSLSVLNTEAFF
D gene: TRBD2; J gene: TRBJ2-3; clone size: NA; V gene: TRBV5-4; CDR3 DNA: TGTGCCAGCAGCTTTGGACTAGAACCCGAGGATACGCAGTATTTT; CDR3 protein: CASSFGLEPEDTQYF
D gene: TRBD1; J gene: TRBJ2-5; clone size: few; V gene: TRBV29-1; CDR3 DNA: TGCAGCGTCGGGCAGGGGGACAGGGTTCGAGAGACCCAGTACTTC; CDR3 protein: CSVGQGDRVRETQYF
D gene: NA; J gene: TRBJ1-2; clone size: NA; V gene: TRBV7-3; CDR3 DNA: TGTGCCAGCAGCCCAGCCCGGGCGGGCGGCTACACCTTC; CDR3 protein: CASSPARAGGYTF
D gene: NA; J gene: TRBJ1-2; clone size: NA; V gene: TRBV29-1; CDR3 DNA: TGCAGCGTTGAAGGACAGGAAAACTATGGCTACACCTTC; CDR3 protein: CSVEGQENYGYTF
D gene: TRBD1; J gene: TRBJ2-6; clone size: NA; V gene: TRBV4-2; CDR3 DNA: TGTGCCAGCAGGTACCCGGGACAGCAATCTGGGGCCAACGTCCTGACTTTC; CDR3 protein: CASRYPGQQSGANVLTF
D gene: NA; J gene: TRBJ1-4; clone size: NA; V gene: TRBV29-1; CDR3 DNA: TGCAGCGCTTACCGGGACTCGGGGGGAAAACTGTTTTTT; CDR3 protein: CSAYRDSGGKLFF
D gene: TRBD2; J gene: TRBJ2-3; clone size: NA; V gene: TRBV27; CDR3 DNA: TGTGCCAGCAGGTCTGAAGCTAGCGGGAAGATCACAGATACGCAGTATTTT; CDR3 protein: CASRSEASGKITDTQYF
D gene: NA; J gene: TRBJ2-7; clone size: NA; V gene: TRBV27; CDR3 DNA: TGTGCCAGCAGTTTATCAGCCCGCCCCGAGCAGTACTTC; CDR3 protein: CASSLSARPEQYF
D gene: NA; J gene: TRBJ1-6; clone size: NA; V gene: TRBV5-6; CDR3 DNA: TGTGCCAGCAGCGTCCTGGGAGGAGGCGTGTATAATTCACCCCTCCACTTT; CDR3 protein: CASSVLGGGVYNSPLHF
D gene: TRBD1; J gene: TRBJ1-2; clone size: NA; V gene: TRBV2; CDR3 DNA: TGTGCCAGCAGGGGAGGACAGGGGAGGACTAACTATGGCTACACCTTC; CDR3 protein: CASRGGQGRTNYGYTF
D gene: NA; J gene: TRBJ1-2; clone size: NA; V gene: TRBV27; CDR3 DNA: TGTGCCAGCAGTTTTATGGCGGGGGCGGGTGGCTACACCTTC; CDR3 protein: CASSFMAGAGGYTF
D gene: NA; J gene: TRBJ1-1; clone size: NA; V gene: TRBV5-1; CDR3 DNA: TGCGCCAGCAGCTGGGGGACATTAGGGGACACTGAAGCTTTCTTT; CDR3 protein: CASSWGTLGDTEAFF
D gene: TRBD1; J gene: TRBJ2-7; clone size: NA; V gene: TRBV27; CDR3 DNA: TGTGCCAGCAGTTTCGCAGGGGGCTTGGACGAGCAGTACTTC; CDR3 protein: CASSFAGGLDEQYF
D gene: TRBD1; J gene: TRBJ2-7; clone size: NA; V gene: TRBV5-1; CDR3 DNA: TGCGCCAGCAGTTTGTCCGGGACAGGGAGCTCCTACGAGCAGTACTTC; CDR3 protein: CASSLSGTGSSYEQYF
D gene: NA; J gene: TRBJ1-2; clone size: NA; V gene: TRBV28; CDR3 DNA: TGTGCCAGCAGTCTTTCCCGCGACTATGGCTACACCTTC; CDR3 protein: CASSLSRDYGYTF
D gene: NA; J gene: TRBJ2-7; clone size: NA; V gene: TRBV4-2; CDR3 DNA: TGTGCCAGCAGCAAAGGGGGGGTTTTTGACTACGAGCAGTACTTC; CDR3 protein: CASSKGGVFDYEQYF
D gene: NA; J gene: TRBJ1-1; clone size: NA; V gene: TRBV27; CDR3 DNA: TGTGCCAGCAGTTTGGATTCGGGGAACACTGAAGCTTTCTTT; CDR3 protein: CASSLDSGNTEAFF
D gene: NA; J gene: TRBJ2-1; clone size: once; V gene: TRBV2; CDR3 DNA: TGTGCCAGCAGTGAACAGGGGCTTGAGCAGTTCTTC; CDR3 protein: CASSEQGLEQFF
D gene: NA; J gene: TRBJ2-3; clone size: NA; V gene: TRBV7-3; CDR3 DNA: TGTGCCAGCAGCCCGCAGGGCCAAGATACGCAGTATTTT; CDR3 protein: CASSPQGQDTQYF
D gene: TRBD1; J gene: TRBJ2-7; clone size: NA; V gene: TRBV4-1; CDR3 DNA: TGCGCCAGCAGCTCCGGGACAGCGCCTTACGAGCAGTACTTC; CDR3 protein: CASSSGTAPYEQYF
D gene: NA; J gene: TRBJ2-1; clone size: NA; V gene: TRBV4-1; CDR3 DNA: TGCGCCAGCAGCCAAGATGCGGTAGCCTACAATGAGCAGTTCTTC; CDR3 protein: CASSQDAVAYNEQFF
D gene: NA; J gene: TRBJ2-7; clone size: NA; V gene: TRBV30; CDR3 DNA: TGTGCCTGGAGTCGCACAGAACTCTACGAGCAGTACTTC; CDR3 protein: CAWSRTELYEQYF
D gene: TRBD2; J gene: TRBJ2-7; clone size: NA; V gene: TRBV30; CDR3 DNA: TGTGCCTGGGTCCTAGCGGGAGGTCGCGAGCAGTACTTC; CDR3 protein: CAWVLAGGREQYF